This T cell receptor beta chain was recorded in a study of blood T cell repertoires in COVID-19 (dated by TCRdb to 2019 to 2021). A note on the overall study: Samples from collaborators originated in the United States, Italy and Spain and spanned both the acute and convalescent phases of COVID-19. Samples were obtained from the ongoing ImmuneRACE study (first 160 participants) and from over 1,000 subjects provided by 6 global collaborators. Where HLA class I and class II types were available, the types were taken from metadata supplied by the sample provider, not from assay-based typing. The dataset comprised deeply sampled blood TCRbeta repertoires from subjects exposed to, actively infected with, or recovered from COVID-19. The repertoires were released in a freely available public database meant as a resource for research on the immune response to SARS-CoV-2. Nearly every sample came with metadata listing a de-identified subject ID, COVID-19 status, age in years and sex. The prospective study material was composed of cDNA or gDNA derived from T cells, B-cell-depleted T cells, or PBMCs. Findings and caveats that apply to the study as a whole: The amount of clinical and demographic metadata varied by source and participant and was provided uncurated.

Comment on this clone: No cognate antigen has been identified for it. Per-nucleotide qualities are absent, and no much larger clonotype sits a single base away.

The immunoSEQ Assay, a bias-controlled multiplex PCR, was used to amplify TCRbeta CDR3 regions from genomic DNA. The study's processing was this. The number of nucleated cells in each sample was estimated from the amplification of reference gene primers within the assay. Sequence reads were collapsed and filtered to measure the absolute abundance of every unique TCRbeta CDR3 rearrangement. Productive Simpson clonality was computed per sample as the square root of Simpson's diversity index over productive rearrangements. TCRdb's version of the immuneACCESS table is confined to in-frame rearrangements and falls short of the full clone set. An unresolved V gene accounts for under half of the shortfall where checked; the remainder is of unknown origin. V and J calls and clone size follow that table, whereas D and trimming were derived from the DNA. Recorded for this sample are about 64,000 clones; roughly 91% of them occurred a single time. The ten largest account for 10% of the sample.

V and J lose 1 base and 2 bases, and a span of 11 bases separates them. The germline V gene yields SGHAT for CDR1 and FQNNGV for CDR2. The CDR3 sequence holds 16 residues, the cysteine and phenylalanine included. The only DNA kept is the CDR3, 48 bases in frame from the first base. Participants in the prospective study were enrolled through a virtual design, were aged about 18 to 90 years, and lived in fewer than 30 United States geographic areas. Cohort assignment in the prospective study relied on participant-reported clinical history from a screening survey and a study questionnaire. Recovered participants in ImmuneRACE Cohort 3 were defined by two consecutive negative NP/OP PCR tests, clearance by a healthcare professional, or resolution of symptoms. In the prospective study, mobile phlebotomists collected whole blood, serum and a nasopharyngeal or oropharyngeal swab from each participant. Over a roughly two-month period, participants in the prospective study had the option of providing additional blood draws and questionnaires. Blood samples from the prospective study were shipped frozen or at room temperature prior to DNA extraction.

The chain was built from TRBV11-2 and TRBJ2-2; the D gene is perhaps TRBD2, on 5 matching bases. Sample: PBMCs or T cells enriched from blood (not recorded which). The TCR sequence derives from a woman aged 40 to 50 who had recovered from COVID-19. The nucleotide sequence reads as follows: TGTGCCAGCAGCTTAGTTGTGACGGGAAACACCGGGGAGCTGTTTTTT. It codes for CASSLVVTGNTGELFF.